This T cell receptor (beta chain) was found in a study of blood T cells in healthy people across ages. Broader study findings: Versus aged donors, long-lived donors had higher diversity and more naive CD4+ cells. Naive T cell percentage showed a strong correlation with TCR beta diversity. Lack of knowledge of donor CMV status possibly confounded expanded clonotype changes.

Ranging in age from about 6 to 100, the donors were healthy Caucasian individuals from Russia. CDR3 size: 14 residues. V gave up 5 bases and J gave up 7 bases, with 21 bases separating them. Germline CDR1 and CDR2: DFQATT and SNEGSKA (reference sequence). This clonotype was recorded only once. The antigen is unknown. One base away lies a much larger clone, so this may be a sequencing read error. A sample-barcoded 5' primer and a J-beta primer mix were used in a second PCR of roughly 6 to 11 cycles. TCRdb fed the 5' RACE reads into MiXCR, producing one record per CDR3 protein. The table records 1.5 million to 1.9 million distinct CDR3 sequences, about 45% of them present only once.

The rearrangement links TRBV20-1 to TRBJ2-7; D is perhaps TRBD2 (5 bases). Sequencing input: blood. This clonotype was sampled from a young woman in good health. CDR3 sequence (DNA): TGCAGTGCTGGACTGGGCCTCCCCTACAATGAGCAGTACTTC. Translating gives CSAGLGLPYNEQYF.